A single sample is the source of the 4 T cell receptor beta chains below, sequenced in a study of beta chain features in type 1 diabetes. The isolated RNA, all of it, was reverse transcribed, so expressed TCRB transcripts were what got sequenced. Method: immunoSEQ multiplex PCR; TCRdb's copy keeps in-frame clones and lacks some. The sample includes 130,000 to 150,000 clones, around 9.3% seen only once; the top ten take roughly 1.3%. Sequences were obtained from naive CD4+ T cells from blood. These receptors were collected from a man younger than 35 in good health.

This clone has more than one count but fewer than ten. The rearrangement joins TRBV6-5 to TRBJ1-5; TRBD1 agrees at 8 bases. Germline V CDR1 and CDR2: MNHEY, SVGAGI. J gave up 2 bases and V 8 bases, and 5 bases lay outside the gene matches. There are 14 residues in the CDR3. The CDR3 DNA reads TGTGCCAGCTCGGACAGGGTGGGCAATCAGCCCCAGCATTTT. Translation: CASSDRVGNQPQHF.

The chain employs TRBV5-5 and TRBJ1-5, with 10 bases identical to TRBD1. Germline values: CDR1 SGHKS, CDR2 YYEKEE (reference sequence). The CDR3 is 15 amino acids. With 5 bases clipped from V and 6 bases from J, the junction kept 8 bases outside the gene matches. This CDR3 reads CASSSRQGAAQPQHF. The CDR3 nucleotides read TGTGCCAGCAGTTCGCGACAGGGGGCCGCTCAGCCCCAGCATTTT.

This clone was counted only a few times. This chain joins TRBV18 and TRBJ1-2; possibly TRBD1 for D (6 bases). The CDR3 is 15 residues long. The germline V gene encodes CDR1 KGHSH and CDR2 LQKENI. The ends were cut back, 3 bases at V and 2 bases at J, with 13 bases in the middle. In DNA form, the CDR3 reads TGTGCCAGCTCACCGGATGGACAGCTAAACTATGGCTACACCTTC. The encoded protein is CASSPDGQLNYGYTF.

This clone was recorded at least ten times. The chain joins TRBV7-2 to TRBJ2-3; D is undetermined. CDR3 length: 14 residues. Trimming shortened V by 5 bases and J by 0 bases, and 9 bases separated the two germline ends. Germline lookup yields CDR1 SGHTA and CDR2 FQGNSA. For the CDR3, the DNA is TGTGCCAGCAGCCCGCGGTCTAGCACAGATACGCAGTATTTT. The encoded protein is CASSPRSSTDTQYF. The complete variable domain, with remaining parts taken from reference TRBV7-2 and TRBJ2-3, reads GAGVSQSPSNKVTEKGKDVELRCDPISGHTALYWYRQSLGQGLEFLIYFQGNSAPDKSGLPSDRFSAERTGGSVSTLTIQRTQQEDSAVYLCASSPRSSTDTQYFGPGTRLTVL.